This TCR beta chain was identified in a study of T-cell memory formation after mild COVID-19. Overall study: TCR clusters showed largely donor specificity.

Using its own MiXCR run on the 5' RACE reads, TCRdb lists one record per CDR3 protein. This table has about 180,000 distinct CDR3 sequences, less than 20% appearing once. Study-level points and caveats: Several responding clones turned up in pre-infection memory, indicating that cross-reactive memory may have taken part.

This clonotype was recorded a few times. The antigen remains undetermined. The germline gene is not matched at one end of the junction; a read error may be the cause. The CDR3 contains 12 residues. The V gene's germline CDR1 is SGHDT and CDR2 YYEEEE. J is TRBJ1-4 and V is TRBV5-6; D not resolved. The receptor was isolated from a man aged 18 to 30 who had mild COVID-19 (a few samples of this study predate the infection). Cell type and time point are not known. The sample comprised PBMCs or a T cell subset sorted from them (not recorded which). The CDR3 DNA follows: TGTGCCAGCAGCTTGGCCAACGCGGGCAAGGTTTTT. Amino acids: CASSLANAGKVF.